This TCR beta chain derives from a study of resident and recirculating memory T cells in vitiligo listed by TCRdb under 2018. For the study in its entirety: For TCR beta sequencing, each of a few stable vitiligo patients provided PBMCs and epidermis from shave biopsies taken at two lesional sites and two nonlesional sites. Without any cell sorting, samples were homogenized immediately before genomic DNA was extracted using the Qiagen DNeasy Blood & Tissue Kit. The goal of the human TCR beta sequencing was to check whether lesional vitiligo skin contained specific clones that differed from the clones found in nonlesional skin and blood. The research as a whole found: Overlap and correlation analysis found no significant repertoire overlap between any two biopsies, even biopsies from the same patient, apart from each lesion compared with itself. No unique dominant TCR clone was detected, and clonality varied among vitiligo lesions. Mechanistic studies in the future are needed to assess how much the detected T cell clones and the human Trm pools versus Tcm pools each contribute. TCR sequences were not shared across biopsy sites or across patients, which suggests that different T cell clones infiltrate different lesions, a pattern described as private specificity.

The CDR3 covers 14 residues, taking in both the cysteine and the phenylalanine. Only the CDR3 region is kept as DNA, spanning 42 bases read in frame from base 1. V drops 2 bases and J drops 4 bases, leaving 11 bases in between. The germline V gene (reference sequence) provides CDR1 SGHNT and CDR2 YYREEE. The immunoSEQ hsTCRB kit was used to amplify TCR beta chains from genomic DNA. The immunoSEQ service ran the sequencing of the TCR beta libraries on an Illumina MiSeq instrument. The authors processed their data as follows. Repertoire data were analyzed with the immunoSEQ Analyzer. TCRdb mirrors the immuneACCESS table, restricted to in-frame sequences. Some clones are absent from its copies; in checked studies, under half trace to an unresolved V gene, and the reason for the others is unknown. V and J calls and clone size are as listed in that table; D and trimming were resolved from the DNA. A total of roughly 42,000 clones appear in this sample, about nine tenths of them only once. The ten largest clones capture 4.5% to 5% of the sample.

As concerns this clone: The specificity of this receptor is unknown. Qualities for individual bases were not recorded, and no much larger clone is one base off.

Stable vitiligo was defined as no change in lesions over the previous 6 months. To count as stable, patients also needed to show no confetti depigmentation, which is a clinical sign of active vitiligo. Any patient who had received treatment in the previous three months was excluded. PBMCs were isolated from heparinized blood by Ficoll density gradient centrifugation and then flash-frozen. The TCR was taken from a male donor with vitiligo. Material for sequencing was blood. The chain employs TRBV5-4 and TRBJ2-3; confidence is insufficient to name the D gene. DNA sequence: TGTGCCAGCAGCTTCTTGGCGGAACCAGATACGCAGTATTTT. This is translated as CASSFLAEPDTQYF.